This T cell receptor (beta chain) derives from a study of blood T cell repertoires in COVID-19 (dated by TCRdb to about 2020). General notes on the study: Samples from collaborators originated in the United States, Italy and Spain and spanned both the acute and convalescent phases of COVID-19. The prospective study material was composed of cDNA or gDNA derived from T cells, B-cell-depleted T cells, or PBMCs. The dataset comprised deeply sampled blood TCRbeta repertoires from subjects exposed to, actively infected with, or recovered from COVID-19. The repertoires were released in a freely available public database intended as a resource for research on the immune response to SARS-CoV-2. Samples were obtained from the ongoing ImmuneRACE study (first 160 participants) and from 1,254 subjects provided by 6 global collaborators. Sample metadata almost always included a de-identified subject ID, COVID-19 status, age in years and sex. HLA class I and class II types, where available, came from metadata supplied by the sample provider rather than from assay-based typing. Points the paper makes about the study in general: The quantity of clinical and demographic metadata differed by source and by participant and was supplied without curation.

This clone has just one count. What this receptor recognizes is not known. No per-base quality is available; no much larger clone lies one base away. According to the germline V gene (reference sequence), CDR1 reads LGHDT and CDR2 reads YNNKEL. The V and J ends are trimmed by 1 base and 4 bases, leaving 5 bases between them. The cysteine opens and the phenylalanine closes a CDR3 of 13 amino acids. Only the CDR3 DNA stays, 39 bases, in frame from base 1. TCRbeta CDR3 regions were amplified from genomic DNA by means of the immunoSEQ Assay, a bias-controlled multiplex PCR. On the authors' methods: Within the assay, amplification of reference gene primers was used to estimate how many nucleated cells each sample contained. To quantify the absolute abundance of each unique TCRbeta CDR3 rearrangement, sequence reads were collapsed and filtered. For each sample, productive Simpson clonality was calculated as the square root of Simpson's diversity index over productive rearrangements. What TCRdb holds here is the immuneACCESS table cut down to in-frame rearrangements. Part of the clones is not present; checked against another copy, under half of the missing clones reflect an unresolved V gene, and the others are unexplained. V, J and clone size reflect that table, while D and trimming were determined from the DNA. The sample includes around 230,000 clones, with about 80% observed a single time. Of the sample, 14% to 15% is held by the ten largest clones.

Enrolling through a virtual design, the prospective study's participants ranged in age from roughly 18 to 90 years and lived across 24 United States geographic areas. In the prospective study, cohorts were assigned on the basis of participant-reported clinical history obtained from a screening survey and a study questionnaire. ImmuneRACE Cohort 3 recovered participants were defined by two consecutive negative NP/OP PCR tests, healthcare professional clearance, or symptom resolution. Mobile phlebotomists in the prospective study collected whole blood, serum and a nasopharyngeal or oropharyngeal swab from every participant. Over a roughly 2-month period, participants in the prospective study had the option of providing additional blood draws and questionnaires. Prospective study blood samples were shipped either frozen or at room temperature before DNA extraction.

This clonotype originated in a man between 40 and 49 years old who had recovered from COVID-19. Here the chain combines TRBV3-1 (or the pseudogene TRBV3-2) and TRBJ1-5; the D gene cannot be resolved reliably. The sample taken for sequencing was PBMCs or T cells enriched from blood (not recorded which). The sequence in DNA is TGTGCCAGCAGCCAAGGACATAATCAGCCCCAGCATTTT. It specifies CASSQGHNQPQHF.